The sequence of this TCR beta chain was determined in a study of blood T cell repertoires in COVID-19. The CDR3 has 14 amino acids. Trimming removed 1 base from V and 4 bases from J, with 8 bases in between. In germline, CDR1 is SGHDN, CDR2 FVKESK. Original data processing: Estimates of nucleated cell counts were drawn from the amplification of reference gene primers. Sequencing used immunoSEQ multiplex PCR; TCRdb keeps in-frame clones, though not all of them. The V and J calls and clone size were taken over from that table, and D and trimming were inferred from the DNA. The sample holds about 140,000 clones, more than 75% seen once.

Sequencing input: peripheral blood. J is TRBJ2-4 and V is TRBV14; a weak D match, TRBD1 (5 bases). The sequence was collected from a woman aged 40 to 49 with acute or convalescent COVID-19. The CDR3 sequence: CASSQGGVKNIQYF. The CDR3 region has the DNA TGTGCCAGCAGCCAAGGGGGCGTTAAAAACATTCAGTACTTC.